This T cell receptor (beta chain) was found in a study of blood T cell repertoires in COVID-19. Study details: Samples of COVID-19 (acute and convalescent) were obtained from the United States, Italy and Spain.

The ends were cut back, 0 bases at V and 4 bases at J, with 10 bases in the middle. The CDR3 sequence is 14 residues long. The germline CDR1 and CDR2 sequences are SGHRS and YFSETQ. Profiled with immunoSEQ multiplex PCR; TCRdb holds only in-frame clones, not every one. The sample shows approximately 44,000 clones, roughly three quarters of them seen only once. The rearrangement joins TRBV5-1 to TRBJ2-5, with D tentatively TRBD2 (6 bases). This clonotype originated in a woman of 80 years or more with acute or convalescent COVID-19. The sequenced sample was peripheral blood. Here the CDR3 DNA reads TGCGCCAGCAGCTTGGTGCCCGGGGGAGAGACCCAGTACTTC. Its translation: CASSLVPGGETQYF.